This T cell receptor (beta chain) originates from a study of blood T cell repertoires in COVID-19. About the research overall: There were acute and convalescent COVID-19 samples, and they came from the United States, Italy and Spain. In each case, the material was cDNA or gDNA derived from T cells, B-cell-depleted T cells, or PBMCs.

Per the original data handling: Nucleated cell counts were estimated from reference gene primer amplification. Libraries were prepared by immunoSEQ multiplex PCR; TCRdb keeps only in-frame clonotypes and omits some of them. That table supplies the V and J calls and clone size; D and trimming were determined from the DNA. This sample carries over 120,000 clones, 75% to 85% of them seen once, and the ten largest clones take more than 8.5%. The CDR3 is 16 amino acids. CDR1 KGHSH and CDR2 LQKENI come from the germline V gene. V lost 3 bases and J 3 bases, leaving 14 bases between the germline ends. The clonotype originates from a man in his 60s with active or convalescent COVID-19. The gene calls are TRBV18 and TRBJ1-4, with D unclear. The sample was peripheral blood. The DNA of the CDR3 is TGTGCCAGCTCACCGCGGGTCGGCGGGTCTAATGAAAAACTGTTTTTT. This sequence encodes CASSPRVGGSNEKLFF.